What follows is one TCR beta chain and its context. This clonotype was observed at least ten times. Its antigen is not yet known. There are no base qualities to consult, and no much larger clone falls within one base. Including cysteine and phenylalanine, the CDR3 has 18 amino acids. Of the read, only the CDR3 DNA is kept; its 54 bases are in frame from base 1. CDR1 and CDR2 are read off the germline V gene as MDHEN and SYDVKM. V is trimmed back by 6 bases and J by 0 bases, and the junction contains 13 bases that no gene match accounts for. The library was produced with PCR. Sequencing relied on an Illumina HiSeq 2500. To normalize quantification of the TCRbeta repertoire, the TCR libraries were built with molecular barcoding that relied on unique molecular identifiers. TCRdb reworked the public reads: Q25 trimming with fastp, MiXCR clone assembly, productive beta chains retained. Rows are combined by CDR3 protein, so each entry shows the most common genes and DNA. This sample has roughly 610,000 distinct CDR3 sequences in its table, and about 11% of those were observed once. Together, the top ten hold about 4% of the sample.

This sample was taken from a study of T-cell reconstitution after alpha-beta-depleted transplantation in children (dated by TCRdb to the mid-2010s). For the wider study: Using TCR repertoire profiling, the study quantitatively followed how T-cell immune reconstitution unfolded in children after TCRalphabeta/CD19-depleted allogeneic hematopoietic cell transplantation.

Sequences were derived from PBMCs from the stem cell graft donor, sampled from the stem cell graft. Here the chain combines TRBV28 and TRBJ2-1; 8 central nucleotides agree with TRBD2. This TCR was sampled from a human donor who donated a stem cell graft to a child with acute myeloid leukemia. The CDR3 amino acid sequence is: CASSSSPGLGTSYNEQFF. The nucleotide sequence reads as follows: TGTGCCAGCAGCTCATCTCCGGGACTAGGGACCTCCTACAATGAGCAGTTCTTC.